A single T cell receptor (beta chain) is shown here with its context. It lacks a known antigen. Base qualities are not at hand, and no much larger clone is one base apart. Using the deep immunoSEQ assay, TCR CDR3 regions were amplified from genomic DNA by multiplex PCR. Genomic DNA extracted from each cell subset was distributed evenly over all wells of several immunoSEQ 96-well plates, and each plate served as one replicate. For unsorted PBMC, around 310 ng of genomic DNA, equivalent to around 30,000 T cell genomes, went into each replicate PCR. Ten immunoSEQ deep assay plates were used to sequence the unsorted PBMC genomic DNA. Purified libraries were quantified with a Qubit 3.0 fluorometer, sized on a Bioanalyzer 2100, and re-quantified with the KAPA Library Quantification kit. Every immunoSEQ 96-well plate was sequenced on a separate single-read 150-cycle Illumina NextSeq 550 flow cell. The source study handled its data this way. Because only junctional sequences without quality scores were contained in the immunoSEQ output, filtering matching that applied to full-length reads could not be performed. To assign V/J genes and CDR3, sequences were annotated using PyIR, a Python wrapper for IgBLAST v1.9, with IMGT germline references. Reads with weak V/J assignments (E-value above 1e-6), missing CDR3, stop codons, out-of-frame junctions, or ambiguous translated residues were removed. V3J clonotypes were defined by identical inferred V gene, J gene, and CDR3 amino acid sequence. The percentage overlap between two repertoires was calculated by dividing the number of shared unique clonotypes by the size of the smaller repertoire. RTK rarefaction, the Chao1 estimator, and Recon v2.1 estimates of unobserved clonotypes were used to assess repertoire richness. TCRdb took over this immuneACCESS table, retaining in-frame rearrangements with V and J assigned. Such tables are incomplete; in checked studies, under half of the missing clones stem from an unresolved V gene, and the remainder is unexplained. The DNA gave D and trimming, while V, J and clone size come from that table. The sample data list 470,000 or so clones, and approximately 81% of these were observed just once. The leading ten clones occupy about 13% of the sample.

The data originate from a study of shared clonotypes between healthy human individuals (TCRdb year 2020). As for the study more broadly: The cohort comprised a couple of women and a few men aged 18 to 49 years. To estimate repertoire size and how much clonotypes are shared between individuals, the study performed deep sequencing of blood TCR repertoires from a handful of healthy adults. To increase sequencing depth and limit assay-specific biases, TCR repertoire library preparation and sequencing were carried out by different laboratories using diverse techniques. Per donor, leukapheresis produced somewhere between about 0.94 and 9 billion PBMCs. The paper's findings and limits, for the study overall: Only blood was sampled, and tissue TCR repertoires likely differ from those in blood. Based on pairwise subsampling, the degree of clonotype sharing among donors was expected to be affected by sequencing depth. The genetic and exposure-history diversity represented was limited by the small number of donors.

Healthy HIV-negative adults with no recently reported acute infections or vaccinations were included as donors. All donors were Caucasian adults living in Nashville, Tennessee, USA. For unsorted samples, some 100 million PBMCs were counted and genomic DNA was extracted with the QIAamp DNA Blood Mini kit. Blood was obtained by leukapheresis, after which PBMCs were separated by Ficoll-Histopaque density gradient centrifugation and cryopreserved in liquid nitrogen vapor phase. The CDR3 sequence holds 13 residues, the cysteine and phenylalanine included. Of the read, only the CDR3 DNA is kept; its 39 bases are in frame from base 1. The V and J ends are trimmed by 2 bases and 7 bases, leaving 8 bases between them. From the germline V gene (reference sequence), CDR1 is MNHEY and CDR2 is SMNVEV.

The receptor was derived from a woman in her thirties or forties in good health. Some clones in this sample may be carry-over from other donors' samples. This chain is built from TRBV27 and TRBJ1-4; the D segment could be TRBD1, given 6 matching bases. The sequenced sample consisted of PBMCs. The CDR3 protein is CASSLQGSEKLFF. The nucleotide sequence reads TGTGCCAGCAGTTTACAGGGGTCTGAAAAACTGTTTTTT.